Listed below are T cell receptor beta chains from one sample, sequenced in a study of blood T cell repertoires in COVID-19. Using immunoSEQ multiplex PCR, the repertoire was profiled, and TCRdb retains in-frame clones only, with some absent. The sample includes about 170,000 clones, roughly 90% of them seen just once. Material for sequencing was peripheral blood. The receptors here all came from a man aged 25-45 years with COVID-19, enrolled during active disease. Both conserved end residues are part of each CDR3. D genes are given only for firm matches. Size tells how often a clone was seen (once, few, many) or the class of an expanded clone, and some rows leave it out.

v_gene	j_gene	d_gene	abundance	CDR3aa	CDR3nt
TRBV7-3	TRBJ1-1	NA	NA	CASSPQWGESEAFF	TGTGCCAGCAGCCCCCAGTGGGGGGAATCTGAAGCTTTCTTT
TRBV6-2/TRBV6-3	TRBJ1-3	NA	NA	CASSYARTASGNTIYF	TGTGCCAGCAGTTACGCCAGGACTGCCTCTGGAAACACCATATATTTT
TRBV19	TRBJ1-1	TRBD1	NA	CASRPGQGAQAFF	TGTGCCAGTAGGCCCGGCCAGGGGGCTCAAGCTTTCTTT
TRBV19	TRBJ1-2	TRBD1	NA	CASTPSHWTGALNGYTF	TGTGCCAGTACCCCCTCACATTGGACAGGGGCGTTGAATGGCTACACCTTC
TRBV6-5	TRBJ1-2	NA	once	CATKGGANYGYTF	TGTGCCACAAAGGGGGGGGCTAACTATGGCTACACCTTC
TRBV7-6	TRBJ2-5	TRBD2	NA	CASSLWTSAQETQYF	TGTGCCAGCAGCTTATGGACTAGCGCACAAGAGACCCAGTACTTC
TRBV29-1	TRBJ1-1	NA	NA	CSVVSDMDTEAFF	TGCAGCGTTGTGTCAGACATGGACACTGAAGCTTTCTTT
TRBV27	TRBJ1-5	NA	NA	CASSSGGVNQPQHF	TGTGCCAGCAGTTCGGGAGGGGTCAATCAGCCCCAGCATTTT
TRBV4-2	TRBJ2-7	NA	NA	CASSQDGQRGHYEQYF	TGTGCCAGCAGCCAAGACGGACAGCGAGGCCACTACGAGCAGTACTTC
TRBV5-1	TRBJ1-1	TRBD1	NA	CASSGLGNRGLDTEAFF	TGCGCCAGCAGCGGACTCGGCAACAGGGGGTTGGACACTGAAGCTTTCTTT
TRBV19	TRBJ2-7	TRBD1	NA	CASRGQGGYEQYF	TGTGCCAGTAGAGGACAGGGTGGGTACGAGCAGTACTTC
TRBV6-5	TRBJ2-2	NA	NA	CASSYPQGSDTGELFF	TGTGCCAGCAGTTACCCACAGGGTTCGGACACCGGGGAGCTGTTTTTT
TRBV5-4	TRBJ1-6	TRBD1	NA	CASSLTGSNSPLHF	TGTGCCAGCAGTTTGACAGGGAGTAATTCACCCCTCCACTTT
TRBV9	TRBJ2-4	TRBD2	NA	CASSPLGVSGRTNIQYF	TGTGCCAGCAGCCCATTGGGGGTCAGCGGGAGGACAAACATTCAGTACTTC
TRBV7-2	TRBJ2-3	NA	NA	CASSPSGDTQYF	TGTGCCAGCAGTCCCTCAGGAGATACGCAGTATTTT
TRBV11-2	TRBJ2-7	NA	NA	CASSQTAYEQYF	TGTGCCAGCAGCCAGACAGCCTACGAGCAGTACTTC
TRBV28	TRBJ2-7	TRBD1	NA	CASSFPGQGFLYEQYF	TGTGCCAGCAGTTTTCCGGGACAGGGGTTTCTTTACGAGCAGTACTTC
TRBV6-5	TRBJ2-7	NA	once	CASRRSDKGVYEQYF	TGTGCCAGCAGACGCTCGGACAAGGGGGTCTACGAGCAGTACTTC
TRBV9	TRBJ2-1	NA	once	CASSVSLLGYNEQFF	TGTGCCAGCAGCGTTAGCTTATTGGGCTACAATGAGCAGTTCTTC
TRBV27	TRBJ1-2	TRBD1	NA	CASSLSRGRGYTF	TGTGCCAGCAGTTTAAGCAGGGGGAGAGGCTACACCTTC
TRBV30	TRBJ1-5	NA	NA	CAWSAQTEQPQHF	TGTGCCTGGAGTGCACAGACAGAACAGCCCCAGCATTTT
TRBV2	TRBJ2-7	TRBD1	NA	CASRDSPYEQYF	TGTGCCAGCCGGGACAGTCCCTACGAGCAGTACTTC
TRBV11-3	TRBJ2-3	TRBD2	NA	CASSLTSGRDTQYF	TGTGCCAGCAGCCTAACTAGCGGGAGAGATACGCAGTATTTT
TRBV3-1/TRBV3-2	TRBJ1-2	TRBD1	once	CASSQIRTGGFGYTF	TGTGCCAGCAGCCAGATTCGGACAGGGGGCTTTGGCTACACCTTC
TRBV6-2/TRBV6-3	TRBJ2-7	TRBD2	NA	CASSRSGTSGPTYEQYF	TGTGCCAGCAGTCGCTCCGGGACTAGCGGGCCCACCTACGAGCAGTACTTC
TRBV28	TRBJ2-4	NA	NA	CASSKGLAKNIQYF	TGTGCCAGCAGTAAGGGACTAGCCAAAAACATTCAGTACTTC
TRBV5-6	TRBJ1-3	NA	NA	CASRPRGVSGNTIYF	TGTGCCAGCAGACCCCGGGGAGTCTCTGGAAACACCATATATTTT
TRBV19	TRBJ1-5	NA	NA	CASSTSGIQPQHF	TGTGCCAGTAGTACTTCCGGGATACAGCCCCAGCATTTT
TRBV7-7	TRBJ2-1	TRBD1	NA	CASSTGQGISNEQFF	TGTGCCAGCAGCACGGGACAGGGGATATCAAATGAGCAGTTCTTC
TRBV5-1	TRBJ2-7	TRBD2	NA	CASSELTSGNYEQYF	TGCGCCAGCAGCGAACTGACTAGCGGGAACTACGAGCAGTACTTC
TRBV30	TRBJ2-5	TRBD1	NA	CAWSVEGAKTQYF	TGTGCCTGGAGTGTAGAGGGGGCGAAGACCCAGTACTTC
TRBV23-1	TRBJ1-1	TRBD1	NA	CASSQTGGTEAFF	TGCGCCAGCAGCCAGACAGGGGGCACTGAAGCTTTCTTT
TRBV28	TRBJ2-6	NA	NA	CASSSSARSGANVLTF	TGTGCCAGCAGTTCCTCAGCGCGCTCTGGGGCCAACGTCCTGACTTTC
TRBV4-1	TRBJ1-1	NA	once	CASSQVYGQGNEAFF	TGCGCCAGCAGCCAAGTTTATGGGCAGGGCAATGAAGCTTTCTTT
TRBV5-1	TRBJ1-1	NA	once	CASSLALSGNTEAFF	TGCGCCAGCAGCTTGGCGCTGTCGGGGAACACTGAAGCTTTCTTT
TRBV14	TRBJ2-1	TRBD2	NA	CASSQGSGGALSSYNEQFF	TGTGCCAGCAGCCAAGGTAGCGGGGGGGCCCTCAGCTCCTACAATGAGCAGTTCTTC
TRBV28	TRBJ1-4	TRBD1	NA	CASSPEDREDEKLFF	TGTGCCAGCAGTCCGGAGGACAGGGAAGATGAAAAACTGTTTTTT
TRBV9	TRBJ2-3	TRBD2	NA	CASSTQLAGASDTQYF	TGTGCCAGCAGCACTCAACTAGCGGGGGCTTCGGATACGCAGTATTTT
TRBV19	TRBJ1-2	TRBD1	NA	CASSIRTGDHRVGGYTF	TGTGCCAGTAGTATTAGGACAGGGGATCATCGAGTTGGAGGCTACACCTTC